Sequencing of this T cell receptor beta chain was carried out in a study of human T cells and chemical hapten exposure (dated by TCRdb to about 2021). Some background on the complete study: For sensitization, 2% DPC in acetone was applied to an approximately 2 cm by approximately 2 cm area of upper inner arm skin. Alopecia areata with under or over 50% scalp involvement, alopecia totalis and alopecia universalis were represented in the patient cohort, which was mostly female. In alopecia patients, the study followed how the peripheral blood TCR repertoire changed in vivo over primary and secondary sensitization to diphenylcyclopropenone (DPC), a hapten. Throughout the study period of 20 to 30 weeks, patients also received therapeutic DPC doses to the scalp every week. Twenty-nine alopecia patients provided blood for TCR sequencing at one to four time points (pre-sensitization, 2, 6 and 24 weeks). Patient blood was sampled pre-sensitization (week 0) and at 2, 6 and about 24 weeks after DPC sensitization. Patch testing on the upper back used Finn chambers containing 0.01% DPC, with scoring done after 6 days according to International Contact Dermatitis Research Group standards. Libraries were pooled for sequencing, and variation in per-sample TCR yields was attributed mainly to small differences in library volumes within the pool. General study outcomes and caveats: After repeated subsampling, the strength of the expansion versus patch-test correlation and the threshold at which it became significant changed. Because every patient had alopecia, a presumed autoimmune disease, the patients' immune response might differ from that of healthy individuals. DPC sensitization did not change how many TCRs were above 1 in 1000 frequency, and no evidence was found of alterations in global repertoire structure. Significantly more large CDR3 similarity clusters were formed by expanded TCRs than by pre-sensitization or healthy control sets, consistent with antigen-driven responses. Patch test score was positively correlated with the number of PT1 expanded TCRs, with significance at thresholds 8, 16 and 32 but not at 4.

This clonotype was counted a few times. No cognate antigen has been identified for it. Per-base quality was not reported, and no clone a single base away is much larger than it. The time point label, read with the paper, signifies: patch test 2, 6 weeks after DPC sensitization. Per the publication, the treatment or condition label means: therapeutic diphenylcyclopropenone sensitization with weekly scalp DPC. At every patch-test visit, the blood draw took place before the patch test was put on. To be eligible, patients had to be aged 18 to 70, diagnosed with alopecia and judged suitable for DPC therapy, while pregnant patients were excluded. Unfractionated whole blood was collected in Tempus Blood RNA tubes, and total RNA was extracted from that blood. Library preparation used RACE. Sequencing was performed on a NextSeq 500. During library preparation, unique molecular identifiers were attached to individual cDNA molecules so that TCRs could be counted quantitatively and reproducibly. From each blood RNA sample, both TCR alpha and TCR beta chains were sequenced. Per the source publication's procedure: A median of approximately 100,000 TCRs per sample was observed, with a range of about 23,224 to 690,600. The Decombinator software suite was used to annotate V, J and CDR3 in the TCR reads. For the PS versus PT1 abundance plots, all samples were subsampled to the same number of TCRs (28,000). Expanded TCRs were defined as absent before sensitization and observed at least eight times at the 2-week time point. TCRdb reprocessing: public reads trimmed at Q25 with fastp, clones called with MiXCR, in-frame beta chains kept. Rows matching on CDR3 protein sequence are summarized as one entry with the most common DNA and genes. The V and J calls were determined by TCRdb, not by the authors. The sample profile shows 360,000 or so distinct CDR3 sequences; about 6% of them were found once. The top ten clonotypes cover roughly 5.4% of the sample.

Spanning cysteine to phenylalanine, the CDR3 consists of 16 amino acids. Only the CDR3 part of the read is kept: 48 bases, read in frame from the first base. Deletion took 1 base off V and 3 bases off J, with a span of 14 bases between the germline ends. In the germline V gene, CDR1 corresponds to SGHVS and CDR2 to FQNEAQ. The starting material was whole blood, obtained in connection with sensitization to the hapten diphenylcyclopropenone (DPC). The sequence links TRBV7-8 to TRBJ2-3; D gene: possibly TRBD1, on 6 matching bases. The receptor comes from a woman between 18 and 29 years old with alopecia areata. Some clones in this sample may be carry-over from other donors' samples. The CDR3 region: CASSLVRQGQTDTQYF. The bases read TGTGCCAGCAGCTTAGTCCGCCAGGGGCAAACAGATACGCAGTATTTT.